This T cell receptor (beta chain) was found in a study of CXCR3-negative and CXCR3-positive naive CD8 T cells. Findings and limits, study-wide: When CXCR3-positive naive cells were set against CXCR3-negative naive cells, the former had more hydrophobic TRB CDR3s.

As regards this clonotype: The target antigen is unknown.

CD45RO-CCR7+CD27+CD95- characterized naive CD8+ T cells. All TRB cDNA libraries came from 5' RACE performed with UMI labels. TCRdb reworked the 5' RACE reads into one entry per CDR3 protein, no DNA. The sample data list around 60,000 distinct CDR3 sequences. Germline V lookup: CDR1 SGHVS, CDR2 FNYEAQ. This CDR3 has 13 residues. V and J are TRBV7-6 and TRBJ1-1; TCRdb names TRBD1, which stays unverified in the absence of DNA. The receptor comes from a human donor in good health. Some clones in this sample may be carry-over from other donors' samples. Sequenced input: naive CXCR3+ CD8+ T cells from blood. Documented subset: CD45RO-CCR7+CD27+CD95- naive CD8+ T cells expressing CXCR3 (TNR3+). The CDR3 here is CASSFPPITEAFF.